This T cell receptor (beta chain) stems from a study of beta chain features in type 1 diabetes. Notes on the study in general: Shorter TCRB CDR3s, moderately but significantly so, were found in Type 1 diabetes patients in all four CD4+ subsets. The naive, central memory and Treg TCRB repertoires looked more alike in patients than they did in healthy donors.

The germline gives CDR1 SQVTM, CDR2 ANQGSEA. Trimming shortened V by 8 bases and J by 0 bases, and 13 bases separated the two germline ends. The CDR3 loop spans 13 amino acids. Researchers reported sorting CD4+ naive, central memory, regulatory and stem cell-like memory cells via CD45RO/CCR7/CD25/CD127/CD95/CD27. A few counts support this clone. The antigen remains undetermined. Sequenced material consisted of expressed TCRB transcripts (all of the isolated RNA was reverse transcribed). Libraries were prepared by immunoSEQ multiplex PCR; TCRdb keeps only in-frame clonotypes and omits some of them. The sample shows around 170,000 clones, roughly 9% of them seen only once.

The specimen was central memory CD4+ T cells from blood. The source is a woman under 40 with type 1 diabetes. V gene TRBV29-1 combines with J gene TRBJ1-1; TRBD1 is a possible D gene (6 bases). The CDR3 loop reads CSFNREMNTEAFF. The CDR3 DNA sequence: TGCAGCTTTAACAGGGAGATGAACACTGAAGCTTTCTTT. The full variable domain, in which reference TRBV29-1 and TRBJ1-1 provide the parts outside the CDR3, is SAVISQKPSRDICQRGTSLTIQCQVDSQVTMMFWYRQQPGQSLTLIATANQGSEATYESGFVIDKFPISRPNLTFSTLTVSNMSPEDSSIYLCSFNREMNTEAFFGQGTRLTVV.